The next 5 T cell receptor beta chains were all read from a single sample in a study of T cell changes during pregnancy in multiple sclerosis. TCRdb's copy holds only in-frame clones and misses some; the assay was immunoSEQ multiplex PCR. Among 40,000 to 45,000 clones, about 89% were seen once, and the ten largest hold roughly 0.58%. Sequencing used CD4+ T cells from peripheral blood mononuclear cells, obtained in the first trimester of pregnancy. All receptors derive from a female donor with multiple sclerosis, enrolled in a pregnancy study.

The genes are TRBV4-1 and TRBJ2-3; TRBD2 agrees at 7 bases. V lost 0 bases to trimming and J lost 3 bases; unmatched junction nucleotides: 6. Germline lookup yields CDR1 MGHRA and CDR2 YSYEKL. This CDR3 has 16 amino acids. The CDR3 nucleotides read TGCGCCAGCAGCCAAGATCAGGGAGGGAGGACAGATACGCAGTATTTT. Translated, it gives CASSQDQGGRTDTQYF.

The chain couples TRBV25-1 to TRBJ1-5, with D hard to call. Germline assignment: CDR1 MGHDK and CDR2 SYGVNS. The V and J ends lost 8 bases and 2 bases respectively, with 7 bases between them. The length of the CDR3 is 12 residues. CDR3 region: CASSVGNQPQHF. CDR3 nucleotides: TGTGCCAGCTCCGTCGGCAATCAGCCCCAGCATTTT.

The count of this clone is one. The V call is TRBV9, the J call TRBJ2-4; D is uncertain. Germline-derived CDR1 and CDR2 are SGDLS and YYNGEE. CDR3 length: 15 amino acids. V was pared by 3 bases and J by 0 bases, with 10 bases between. The CDR3, as DNA: TGTGCCAGCAGCGCCGAGAGCCGAGCCAAAAACATTCAGTACTTC. Translating it yields CASSAESRAKNIQYF.

The count of this clone is one. The chain couples TRBV19 to TRBJ2-2; D might be TRBD1 (5 bases). Trimming took 6 bases from V and 5 from J, leaving 13 bases between them. Germline lookup yields CDR1 LNHDA and CDR2 SQIVND (reference sequence). This CDR3 has 14 amino acids. The CDR3 loop reads CASRNRLRTGELFF. In DNA form, the CDR3 reads TGTGCCAGTAGGAACAGGCTGCGGACCGGGGAGCTGTTTTTT. Full variable domain (missing parts from reference TRBV19 and TRBJ2-2): DGGITQSPKYLFRKEGQNVTLSCEQNLNHDAMYWYRQDPGQGLRLIYYSQIVNDFQKGDIAEGYSVSREKKESFPLTVTSAQKNPTAFYLCASRNRLRTGELFFGEGSRLTVL.

The J gene is TRBJ1-2, the V gene TRBV18; no reliable D call. Germline V lookup: CDR1 KGHSH, CDR2 LQKENI. This CDR3 region has 15 residues. With 2 bases removed from V and 5 bases from J, the gap between germline ends came to 15 bases. This chain's CDR3 is CASSPRSDSGYGYTF. CDR3 coding DNA: TGTGCCAGCTCACCAAGGTCAGACTCTGGGTATGGCTACACCTTC.